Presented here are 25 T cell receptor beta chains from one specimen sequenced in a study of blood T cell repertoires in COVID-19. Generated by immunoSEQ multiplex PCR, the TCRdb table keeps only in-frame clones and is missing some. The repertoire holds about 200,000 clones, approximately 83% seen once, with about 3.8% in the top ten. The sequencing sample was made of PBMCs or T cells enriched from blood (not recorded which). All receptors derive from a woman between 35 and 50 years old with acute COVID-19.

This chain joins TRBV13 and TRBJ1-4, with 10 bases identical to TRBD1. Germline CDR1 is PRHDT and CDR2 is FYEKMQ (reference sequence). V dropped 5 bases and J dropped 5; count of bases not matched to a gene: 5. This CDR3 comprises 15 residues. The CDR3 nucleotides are TGTGCCAGCAGCCCAGGACAGGGGGGAAATGAAAAACTGTTTTTT. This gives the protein CASSPGQGGNEKLFF.

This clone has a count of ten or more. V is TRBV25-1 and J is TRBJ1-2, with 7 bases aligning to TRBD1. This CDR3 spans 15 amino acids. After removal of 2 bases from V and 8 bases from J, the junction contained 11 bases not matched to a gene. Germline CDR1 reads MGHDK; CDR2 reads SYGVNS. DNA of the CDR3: TGTGCCAGCAGTGAACCTTCGACAGGGCGGGAAGGCTACACCTTC. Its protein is CASSEPSTGREGYTF.

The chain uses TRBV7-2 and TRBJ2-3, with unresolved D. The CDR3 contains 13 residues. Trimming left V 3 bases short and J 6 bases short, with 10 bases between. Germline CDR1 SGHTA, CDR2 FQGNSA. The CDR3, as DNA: TGTGCCAGCAGCTTTTTAGGCAGGGATACGCAGTATTTT. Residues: CASSFLGRDTQYF.

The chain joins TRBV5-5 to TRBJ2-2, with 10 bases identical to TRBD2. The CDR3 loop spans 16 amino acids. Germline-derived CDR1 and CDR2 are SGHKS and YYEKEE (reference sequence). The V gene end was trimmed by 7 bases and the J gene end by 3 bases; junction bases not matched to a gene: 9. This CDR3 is CASGRLAGVDTGELFF. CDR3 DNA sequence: TGTGCCAGCGGCCGGCTAGCGGGGGTAGACACCGGGGAGCTGTTTTTT.

For the CDR3, the DNA is TGCGCCAGCAGCCAAGATAGACTAGCGGGGATAAACAATGAGCAGTTCTTC. This translates into CASSQDRLAGINNEQFF. V usage is TRBV4-1 and J usage is TRBJ2-1; 11 positions agree with TRBD2. Germline CDR1 and CDR2: MGHRA and YSYEKL. Trimming at V came to 0 bases and at J to 5 bases, leaving 6 bases not matched to a gene. The CDR3 consists of 17 residues.

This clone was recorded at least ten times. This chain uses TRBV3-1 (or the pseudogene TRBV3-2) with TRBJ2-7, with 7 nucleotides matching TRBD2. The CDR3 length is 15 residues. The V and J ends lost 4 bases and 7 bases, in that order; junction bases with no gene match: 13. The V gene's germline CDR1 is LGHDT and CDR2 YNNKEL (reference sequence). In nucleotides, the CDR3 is TGTGCCAGCAGCCCTCCCGGGACTACCCTTGGAGAGCAGTACTTC. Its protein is CASSPPGTTLGEQYF.

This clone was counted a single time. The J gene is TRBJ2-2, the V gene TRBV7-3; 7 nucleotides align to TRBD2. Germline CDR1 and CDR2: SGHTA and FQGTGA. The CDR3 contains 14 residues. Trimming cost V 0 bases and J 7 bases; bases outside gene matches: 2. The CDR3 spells CASSLTGGSGELFF. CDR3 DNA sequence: TGTGCCAGCAGCTTAACCGGGGGGAGCGGGGAGCTGTTTTTT.

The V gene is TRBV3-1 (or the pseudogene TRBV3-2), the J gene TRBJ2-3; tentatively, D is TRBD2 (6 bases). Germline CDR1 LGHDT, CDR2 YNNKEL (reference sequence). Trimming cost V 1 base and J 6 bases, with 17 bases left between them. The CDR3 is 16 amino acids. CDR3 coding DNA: TGTGCCAGCAGCCAAGGGGGCGGGACCGGGGCGGATACGCAGTATTTT. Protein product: CASSQGGGTGADTQYF.

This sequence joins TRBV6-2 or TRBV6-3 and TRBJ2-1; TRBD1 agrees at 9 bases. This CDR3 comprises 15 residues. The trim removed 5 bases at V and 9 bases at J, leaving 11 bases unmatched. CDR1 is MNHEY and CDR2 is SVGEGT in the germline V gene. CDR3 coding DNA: TGTGCCAGCAGTCACGGAACAGGGGGCGGGGGTGAGCAGTTCTTC. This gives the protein CASSHGTGGGGEQFF.

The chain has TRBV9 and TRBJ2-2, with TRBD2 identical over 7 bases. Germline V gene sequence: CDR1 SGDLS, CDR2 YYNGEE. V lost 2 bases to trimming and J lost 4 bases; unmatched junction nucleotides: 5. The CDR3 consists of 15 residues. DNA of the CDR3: TGTGCCAGCAGCGTTGGCGGGAGAGGCACCGGGGAGCTGTTTTTT. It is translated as CASSVGGRGTGELFF.

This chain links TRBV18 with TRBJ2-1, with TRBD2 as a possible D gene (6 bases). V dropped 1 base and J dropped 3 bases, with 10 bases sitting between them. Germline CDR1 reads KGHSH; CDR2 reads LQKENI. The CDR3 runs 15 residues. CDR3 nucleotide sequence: TGTGCCAGCTCACCACGCGTGGGAGGCTACAATGAGCAGTTCTTC. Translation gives CASSPRVGGYNEQFF.

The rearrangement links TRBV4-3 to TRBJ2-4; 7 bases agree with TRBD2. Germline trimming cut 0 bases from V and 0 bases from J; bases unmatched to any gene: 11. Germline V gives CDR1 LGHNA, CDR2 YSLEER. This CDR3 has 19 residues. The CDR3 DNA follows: TGCGCCAGCAGCCAAGAGGGGGGGGGAACCGATCTAGCCAAAAACATTCAGTACTTC. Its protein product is CASSQEGGGTDLAKNIQYF.

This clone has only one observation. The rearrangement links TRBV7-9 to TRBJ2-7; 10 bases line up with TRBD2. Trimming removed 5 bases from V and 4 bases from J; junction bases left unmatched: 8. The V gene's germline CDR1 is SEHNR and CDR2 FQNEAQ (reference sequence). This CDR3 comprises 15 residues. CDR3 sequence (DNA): TGTGCCAGCAGCGATAGCGGGAGGAGCCCATACGAGCAGTACTTC. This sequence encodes CASSDSGRSPYEQYF.

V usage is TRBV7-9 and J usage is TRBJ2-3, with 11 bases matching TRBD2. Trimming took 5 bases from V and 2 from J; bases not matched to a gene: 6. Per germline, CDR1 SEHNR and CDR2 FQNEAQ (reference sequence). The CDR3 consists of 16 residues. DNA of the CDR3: TGTGCCAGCAGCCCCAAACTAGCGGGGGACACAGATACGCAGTATTTT. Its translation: CASSPKLAGDTDTQYF.

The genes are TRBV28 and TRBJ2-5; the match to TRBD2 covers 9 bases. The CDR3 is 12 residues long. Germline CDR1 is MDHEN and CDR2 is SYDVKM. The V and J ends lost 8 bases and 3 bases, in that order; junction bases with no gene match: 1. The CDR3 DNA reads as TGTGCCAGCCGACTAGCGGAAGAGACCCAGTACTTC. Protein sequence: CASRLAEETQYF.

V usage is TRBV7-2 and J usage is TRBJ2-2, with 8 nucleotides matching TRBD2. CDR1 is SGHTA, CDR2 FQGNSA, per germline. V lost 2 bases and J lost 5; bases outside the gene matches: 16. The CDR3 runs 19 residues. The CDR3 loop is CASSLQRGQRELRTGELFF. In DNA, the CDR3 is TGTGCCAGCAGCTTACAACGCGGTCAGCGGGAGCTTCGGACCGGGGAGCTGTTTTTT.

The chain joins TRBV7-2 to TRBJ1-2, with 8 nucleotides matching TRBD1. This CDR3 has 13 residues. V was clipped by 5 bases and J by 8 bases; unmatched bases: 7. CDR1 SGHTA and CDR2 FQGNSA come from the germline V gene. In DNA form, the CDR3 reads TGTGCCAGCAGCACCCGGACAGGGAGAGGCTACACCTTC. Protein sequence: CASSTRTGRGYTF.

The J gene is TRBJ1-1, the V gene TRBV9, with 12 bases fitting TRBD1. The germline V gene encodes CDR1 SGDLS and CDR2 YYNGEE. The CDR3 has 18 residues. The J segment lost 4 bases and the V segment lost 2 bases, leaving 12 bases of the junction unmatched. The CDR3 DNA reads TGTGCCAGCAGCGTCGGTGGGGCGGGGGACAGGGGGCTCACTGAAGCTTTCTTT. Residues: CASSVGGAGDRGLTEAFF. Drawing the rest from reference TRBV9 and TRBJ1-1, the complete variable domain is DSGVTQTPKHLITATGQRVTLRCSPRSGDLSVYWYQQSLDQGLQFLIQYYNGEERAKGNILERFSAQQFPDLHSELNLSSLELGDSALYFCASSVGGAGDRGLTEAFFGQGTRLTVV.

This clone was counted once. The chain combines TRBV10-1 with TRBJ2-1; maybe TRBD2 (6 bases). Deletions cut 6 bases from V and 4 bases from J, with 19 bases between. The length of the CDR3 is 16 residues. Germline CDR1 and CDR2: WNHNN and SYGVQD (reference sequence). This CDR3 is CASSAHGFSGYNEQFF. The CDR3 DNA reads TGCGCCAGCAGCGCCCACGGGTTTAGCGGATACAATGAGCAGTTCTTC.

CDR3 sequence reads: CASTGGQVYDTIYF. The DNA of the CDR3 is TGTGCCAGCACAGGGGGGCAGGTGTACGACACCATATATTTT. The chain employs TRBV9 and TRBJ1-3; TRBD1 matches at 7 bases. CDR1 and CDR2 (germline): SGDLS, YYNGEE. This CDR3 has 14 residues. V lost 6 bases, J lost 8 bases, and 11 bases stayed unmatched.

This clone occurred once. CDR3 region: CASSITGTNYGYTF. DNA for the CDR3: TGTGCCAGTAGTATTACAGGGACTAACTATGGCTACACCTTC. The chain recombines TRBV19 with TRBJ1-2; D might be TRBD1 (6 bases). The CDR3 has 14 amino acids. Trimming took 3 bases from V and 0 from J, leaving 8 bases between them. Germline values: CDR1 LNHDA, CDR2 SQIVND (reference sequence).

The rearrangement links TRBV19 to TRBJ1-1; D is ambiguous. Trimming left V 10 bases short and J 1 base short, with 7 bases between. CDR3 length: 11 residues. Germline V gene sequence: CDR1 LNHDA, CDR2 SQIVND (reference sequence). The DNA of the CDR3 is TGTGCCACCGGAGAGAACACTGAAGCTTTCTTT. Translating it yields CATGENTEAFF.

Written as DNA, the CDR3 is TGTGCCAGCCAACTAGACATCACAACCAATGAGCAGTTCTTC. As protein: CASQLDITTNEQFF. This chain uses TRBV27 with TRBJ2-1; weak D call: TRBD2 (5 bases). CDR3 length: 14 residues. Germline CDR1 MNHEY, CDR2 SMNVEV (reference sequence). V shed 8 bases and J shed 6 bases, with 17 bases lying between them.

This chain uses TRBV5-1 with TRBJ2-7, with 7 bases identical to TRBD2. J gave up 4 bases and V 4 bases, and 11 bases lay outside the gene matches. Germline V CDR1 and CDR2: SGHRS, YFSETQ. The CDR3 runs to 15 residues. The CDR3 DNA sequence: TGCGCCAGCAGCCTGGGGTGGGAGGGCCAATACGAGCAGTACTTC. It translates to CASSLGWEGQYEQYF.

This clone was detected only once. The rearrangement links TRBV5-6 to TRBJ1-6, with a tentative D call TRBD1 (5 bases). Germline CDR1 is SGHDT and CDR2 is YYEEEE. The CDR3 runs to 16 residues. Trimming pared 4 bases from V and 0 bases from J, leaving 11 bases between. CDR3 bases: TGTGCCAGCAGCGCTGGGGGGGGCTCCTATAATTCACCCCTCCACTTT. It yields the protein CASSAGGGSYNSPLHF.